Listed here are 11 T cell receptor beta chains from one sample, sequenced in a study of cytomegalovirus exposure and HLA in healthy donors. Data came from immunoSEQ multiplex PCR; TCRdb stores just in-frame clones and leaves some out. There are roughly 250,000 clones in the sample; 87% occur only once, and roughly 2.5% lies in the top ten. The sample consisted of PBMCs. The receptors derive from a man aged 18 to 35 in good health and CMV-seronegative.

V and J are TRBV25-1 and TRBJ2-7, with 12 bases that match TRBD1. The CDR3 extends over 16 amino acids. With 3 bases clipped from V and 7 bases from J, the junction kept 10 bases outside the gene matches. Germline V lookup: CDR1 MGHDK, CDR2 SYGVNS. The CDR3 region is CASSDPSGQGAMEQYF. The DNA for the CDR3 is TGTGCCAGCAGTGATCCCTCGGGACAGGGGGCCATGGAGCAGTACTTC.

J is TRBJ1-6 and V is TRBV20-1; tentatively, D is TRBD1 (6 bases). CDR3 length: 10 residues. The germline V gene has CDR1 DFQATT and CDR2 SNEGSKA (reference sequence). For the CDR3, the DNA is TGCGGCCTGAGGGACAATGGTCTCCACTTT. Translated, it gives CGLRDNGLHF.

The rearrangement joins TRBV10-3 to TRBJ2-4, with D hard to call. This CDR3 is 16 amino acids long. The V gene's germline CDR1 is ENHRY and CDR2 SYGVKD. V lost 6 bases, J lost 3 bases, and 18 bases lay in between. The CDR3 sequence is CAISPAPGLDKNIQYF. CDR3 sequence (DNA): TGTGCCATCAGCCCCGCCCCAGGTTTGGACAAAAACATTCAGTACTTC.

The V and J genes are TRBV2 and TRBJ1-1, with no clear D. CDR3 length: 14 residues. Germline-derived CDR1 and CDR2 are SNHLY and FYNNEI. Deletions cut 7 bases from V and 6 bases from J, with 18 bases between. The CDR3 is CASTSRRGDAEAFF. The CDR3 DNA reads as TGTGCCAGCACCTCCAGGCGGGGAGACGCTGAAGCTTTCTTT.

The V and J genes are TRBV7-8 and TRBJ2-1; 15 nucleotides agree with TRBD2. Germline CDR1 SGHVS, CDR2 FQNEAQ. The J segment lost 6 bases and the V segment lost 5 bases, leaving 2 bases of the junction unmatched. This CDR3 spans 15 amino acids. CDR3 loop: CASSKGLAGGNEQFF. The CDR3 coding sequence is TGTGCCAGCAGCAAGGGACTAGCGGGGGGCAATGAGCAGTTCTTC.

The chain joins TRBV5-1 to TRBJ1-4; D is possibly TRBD1 (5 bases). Germline V gene data show CDR1 as SGHRS and CDR2 as YFSETQ. The CDR3 covers 15 residues. The V end was cut by 2 bases, the J end by 0 bases, with 8 bases between. CDR3 nucleotides: TGCGCCAGCAGCTTCCAGGGCGCAACTAATGAAAAACTGTTTTTT. It translates to CASSFQGATNEKLFF.

Notes on this clone: In the same sample, other DNA sequences code for this CDR3. The chain combines TRBV5-1 with TRBJ1-5, with a tentative D call TRBD1 (6 bases). Trimming took 4 bases from V and 2 from J, leaving 10 bases between them. The CDR3 sequence is 14 residues long. Germline V gives CDR1 SGHRS, CDR2 YFSETQ. The CDR3 bases are TGCGCCAGCAGCCTCAGGGGTGGCAATCAGCCCCAGCATTTT. This gives the protein CASSLRGGNQPQHF.

A single count supports this clone. The chain combines TRBV7-2 with TRBJ2-7; D not resolved. The germline CDR1 and CDR2 sequences are SGHTA and FQGNSA. The CDR3 sequence is 13 residues long. The ends were cut back, 1 base at V and 2 bases at J, with 6 bases in the middle. The CDR3 region has the DNA TGTGCCAGCAGCTTAGTAGTGACCTACGAGCAGTACTTC. It specifies CASSLVVTYEQYF.

V is TRBV28 and J is TRBJ1-5; 8 bases are shared with TRBD1. This CDR3 has 14 residues. Trimming took 4 bases from V and 6 from J; bases not matched to a gene: 5. CDR1 MDHEN and CDR2 SYDVKM come from the germline V gene. CDR3 loop: CASSSQGASQPQHF. DNA for the CDR3: TGTGCCAGCAGTTCGCAGGGGGCGAGTCAGCCCCAGCATTTT.

Concerning this clone: Its ends do not fully match the called genes, so a read error is possible. The CDR3, as DNA: TGTGCCACCAGCCCGGGGGTAGCCGGGGAGCTGTTTTTT. It yields the protein CATSPGVAGELFF. The rearrangement uses TRBV7-3 and TRBJ2-2; a weak D match, TRBD2 (6 bases). The CDR3 extends over 13 amino acids. Germline V gives CDR1 SGHTA, CDR2 FQGTGA.

The chain employs TRBV11-3 and TRBJ2-3; a possible D gene is TRBD2 (5 bases). V lost 2 bases and J 1 base, leaving 19 bases between the germline ends. The CDR3 runs 18 residues. Germline-derived CDR1 and CDR2 are SGHNT and YENEEA. The CDR3 DNA is TGTGCCAGCAGCTTAAACCCCATCGGGAATCGGGGCACAGATACGCAGTATTTT. Protein: CASSLNPIGNRGTDTQYF.